These T cell receptor beta chains were read from a single sample in a study of graft-versus-host responses after intestinal transplantation. The antigens these receptors bind are not known. This table comes from immunoSEQ multiplex PCR, and its TCRdb copy is limited to in-frame clones, with some not included. The sample contains over 65,000 clones, approximately 90% of which appear only once. The specimen comprised unstimulated CD8+ T cells sorted from spleen or lymph node cells, sampled before transplant. The receptors here all came from a human donor who was the organ donor for an intestinal transplant. Each CDR3 is given with its conserved first and last residue. The order of the fields is J gene, V gene, clone size, D gene, CDR3 DNA, CDR3 protein. A D gene is named only where the DNA matches it firmly. The size field is filled for only some rows; it gives once, few, many or a size class.

TRBJ1-1 TRBV6-5 . TRBD1 TGTGCCAGCAGTTACCCACCTGGAGGGGGCGGGCTGCAAGCTTTCTTT CASSYPPGGGGLQAFF
TRBJ2-3 TRBV7-9 . . TGTGCCAGCAGCTTTGTGGCGGGGCCAACCACAGATACGCAGTATTTT CASSFVAGPTTDTQYF
TRBJ2-7 TRBV30 . . TGTGCCTGGAGTGGAGGGAACTACGAGCAGTACTTC CAWSGGNYEQYF
TRBJ1-6 TRBV2 . . TGTGCCAGCAGTGAATGGGCGAGCTCCTATAATTCACCCCTCCACTTT CASSEWASSYNSPLHF
TRBJ1-1 TRBV6-5 . . TGTGCCAGCAGGGTAGGGATGGTTCACACTGAAGCTTTCTTT CASRVGMVHTEAFF
TRBJ1-5 TRBV6-1 . . TGTGCCAGCAGTGAGGTAAGGGCACAGAATCAGCCCCAGCATTTT CASSEVRAQNQPQHF
TRBJ2-7 TRBV6-1 . TRBD2 TGTGCCAGCAGCCTAGGGACTAGCGGGTCTCGCGAGCAGTACTTC CASSLGTSGSREQYF
TRBJ1-1 TRBV7-2 . . TGTGCCAGCAGCTTAGGCAGGAACACTGAAGCTTTCTTT CASSLGRNTEAFF
TRBJ2-5 TRBV30 . . TGTGCCTGGACTAGCACAGAGACCCAGTACTTC CAWTSTETQYF
TRBJ2-7 TRBV2 medium-sized . TGTGCCAGCAGTGCTTGGCACGAGCAGTACTTC CASSAWHEQYF
TRBJ2-7 TRBV13 once . TGTGCCAGCAGCTCCGGGGGTCTAGCGCGCTACGAGCAGTACTTC CASSSGGLARYEQYF
TRBJ2-1 TRBV6-5 . . TGTGCCAGCAGTTGGGTAGGGAGCTCCTACAATGAGCAGTTCTTC CASSWVGSSYNEQFF
TRBJ1-1 TRBV4-1 once TRBD1 TGCGCCAGCAGCCATCGACAGGGGATCGCTGAAGCTTTCTTT CASSHRQGIAEAFF
TRBJ2-2 TRBV10-1 . . TGCGCCAGCAGGCCCTTGCGGAACACCGGGGAGCTGTTTTTT CASRPLRNTGELFF
TRBJ1-3 TRBV30 . TRBD1 TGTGCCTGGGCAGGGGGGCTAATTGGAAACACCATATATTTT CAWAGGLIGNTIYF
TRBJ2-1 TRBV9 . . TGTGCCAGCAGCGTAGAAGGAAGCTACAATGAGCAGTTCTTC CASSVEGSYNEQFF
TRBJ1-1 TRBV5-5 once . TGTGCCAGAAGCTTGTGGCAGCCGAACACTGAAGCTTTCTTT CARSLWQPNTEAFF
TRBJ2-7 TRBV6-5 . . TGTGCCAGCAGTCCCCTGGCAGGTTCCTACGAGCAGTACTTC CASSPLAGSYEQYF
TRBJ2-3 TRBV5-1 . . TGCGCCAGCAGCTTGTGGGGGGACACAGATACGCAGTATTTT CASSLWGDTDTQYF
TRBJ2-1 TRBV5-4 . TRBD2 TGTGCCAGCAGCTTTGGACTAGATGAGCAGTTCTTC CASSFGLDEQFF
TRBJ2-3 TRBV7-2 . . TGTGCCAGCAGCCCTCCTAGCACAGATACGCAGTATTTT CASSPPSTDTQYF
TRBJ1-1 TRBV6-1 . . TGTGCCAGCAGTTCCGACAGGCCCGCTTTCTTT CASSSDRPAFF
TRBJ2-2 TRBV4-1 . . TGCGCCAGCAGCCAAGCGGGAGCGGACACCGGGGAGCTGTTTTTT CASSQAGADTGELFF
TRBJ2-7 TRBV6-1 . . TGTGCCAGCAGTGAGACACTATCGGTCACCTACGAGCAGTACTTC CASSETLSVTYEQYF
TRBJ2-2 TRBV5-4 . TRBD2 TGTGCCAGCAGCGCGGGACTAGCGGGAGGGAGGCGCGCCGGGGAGCTGTTTTTT CASSAGLAGGRRAGELFF
TRBJ2-2 TRBV4-1 . TRBD1 TGCGCCAGCAGCCTCCCCGGGACAGGGGGCACCGGGGAGCTGTTTTTT CASSLPGTGGTGELFF
TRBJ2-1 TRBV6-6 . . TGTGCCAGCAGTCCCTGGGGGAATGAGCAGTTCTTC CASSPWGNEQFF
TRBJ2-1 TRBV4-1 . . TGCGCCAGCAGCCCTTCTGGCAGCTCCTACAATGAGCAGTTCTTC CASSPSGSSYNEQFF